A single TCR beta chain is shown here with its context. CDR1 MNHEY and CDR2 SVGAGI come from the germline V gene. Trimming shortened V by 2 bases and J by 8 bases, and 13 bases separated the two germline ends. The CDR3 is 15 residues long. The sample originates from a study of T cell changes during pregnancy in multiple sclerosis. Using immunoSEQ multiplex PCR, the repertoire was profiled, and TCRdb retains in-frame clones only, with some absent. The table includes fewer than 65,000 clones, about 90% detected once. The TCR originated in a female donor with multiple sclerosis, enrolled in a pregnancy study. Specimen: CD4+ T cells from peripheral blood mononuclear cells, collected in the first trimester of pregnancy. The chain combines TRBV6-5 with TRBJ1-6; unclear D gene. The CDR3 loop reads CASSYAGMLYSPLHF. The DNA of the CDR3 is TGTGCCAGCAGTTACGCCGGGATGCTTTATTCACCCCTCCACTTT.